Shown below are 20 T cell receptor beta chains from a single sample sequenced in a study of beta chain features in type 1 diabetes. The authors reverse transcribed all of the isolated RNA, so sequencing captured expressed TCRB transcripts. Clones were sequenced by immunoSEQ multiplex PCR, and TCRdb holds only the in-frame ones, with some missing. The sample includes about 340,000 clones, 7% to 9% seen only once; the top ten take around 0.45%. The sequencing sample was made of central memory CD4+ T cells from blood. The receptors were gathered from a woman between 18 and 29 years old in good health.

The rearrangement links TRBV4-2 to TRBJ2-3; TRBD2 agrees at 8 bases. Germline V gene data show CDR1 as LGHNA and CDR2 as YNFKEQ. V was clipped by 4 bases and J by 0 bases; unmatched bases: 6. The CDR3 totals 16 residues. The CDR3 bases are TGTGCCAGCAGCCGCATAGCGGGACGGAGCACAGATACGCAGTATTTT. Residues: CASSRIAGRSTDTQYF.

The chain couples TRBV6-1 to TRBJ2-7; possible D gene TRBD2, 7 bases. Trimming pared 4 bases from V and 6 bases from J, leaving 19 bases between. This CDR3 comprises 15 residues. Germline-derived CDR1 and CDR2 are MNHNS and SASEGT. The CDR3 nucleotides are TGTGCCAGCAGTGCACAGGGCAGCGGGATTGCCGAGCAGTACTTC. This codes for CASSAQGSGIAEQYF.

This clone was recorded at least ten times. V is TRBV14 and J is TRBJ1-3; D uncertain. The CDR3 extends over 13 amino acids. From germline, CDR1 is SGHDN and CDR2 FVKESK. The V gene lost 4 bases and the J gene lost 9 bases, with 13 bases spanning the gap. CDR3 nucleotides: TGTGCCAGCAGCCTCAACCCCGGCAGCACCATATATTTT. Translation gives CASSLNPGSTIYF.

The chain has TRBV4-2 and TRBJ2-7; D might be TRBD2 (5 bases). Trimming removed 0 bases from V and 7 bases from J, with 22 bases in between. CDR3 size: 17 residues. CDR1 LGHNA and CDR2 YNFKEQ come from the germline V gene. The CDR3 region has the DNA TGTGCCAGCAGCCAAGATCTTAGTAGCCTAGTAGCGAGGGAGCAGTACTTC. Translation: CASSQDLSSLVAREQYF.

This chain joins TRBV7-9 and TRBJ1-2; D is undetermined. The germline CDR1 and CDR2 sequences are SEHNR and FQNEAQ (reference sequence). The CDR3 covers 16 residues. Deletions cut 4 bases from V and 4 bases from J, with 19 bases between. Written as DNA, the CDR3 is TGTGCCAGCAGCTCCCGTGGTGAGGGTTGGGTCTATGGCTACACCTTC. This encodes CASSSRGEGWVYGYTF.

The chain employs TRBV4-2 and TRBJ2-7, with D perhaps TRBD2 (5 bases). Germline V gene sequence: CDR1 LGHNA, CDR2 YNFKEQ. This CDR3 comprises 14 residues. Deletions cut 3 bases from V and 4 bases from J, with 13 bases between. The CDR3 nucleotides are TGTGCCAGCAGCCATGAGCCTAGCTCGTACGAGCAGTACTTC. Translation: CASSHEPSSYEQYF.

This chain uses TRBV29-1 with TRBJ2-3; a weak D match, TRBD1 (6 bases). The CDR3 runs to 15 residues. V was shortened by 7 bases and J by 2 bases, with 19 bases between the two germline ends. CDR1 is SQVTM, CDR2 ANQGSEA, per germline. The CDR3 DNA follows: TGCAGCGCAACAAAACCGACAGGACCCACAGATACGCAGTATTTT. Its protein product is CSATKPTGPTDTQYF.

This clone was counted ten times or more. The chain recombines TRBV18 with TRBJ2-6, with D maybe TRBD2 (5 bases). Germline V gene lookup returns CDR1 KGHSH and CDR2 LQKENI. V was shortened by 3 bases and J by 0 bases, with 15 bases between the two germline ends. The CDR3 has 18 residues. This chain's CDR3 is CASSPRQLVLSGANVLTF. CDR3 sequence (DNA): TGTGCCAGCTCACCGAGGCAACTAGTCCTCTCTGGGGCCAACGTCCTGACTTTC.

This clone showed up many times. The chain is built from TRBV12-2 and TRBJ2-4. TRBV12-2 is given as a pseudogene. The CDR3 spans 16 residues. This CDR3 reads CASRLAARRRKNIQYF. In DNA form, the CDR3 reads TGTGCAAGTCGCTTAGCTGCCAGGCGGCGGAAAAACATTCAGTACTTC.

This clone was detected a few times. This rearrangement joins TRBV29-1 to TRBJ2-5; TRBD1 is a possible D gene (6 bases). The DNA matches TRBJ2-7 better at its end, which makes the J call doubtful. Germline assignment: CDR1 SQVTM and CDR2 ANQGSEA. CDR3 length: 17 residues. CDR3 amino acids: CSVAGALFGSSSYEQYF. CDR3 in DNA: TGCAGCGTCGCAGGGGCCTTGTTCGGCTCCAGCTCCTACGAGCAGTACTTC.

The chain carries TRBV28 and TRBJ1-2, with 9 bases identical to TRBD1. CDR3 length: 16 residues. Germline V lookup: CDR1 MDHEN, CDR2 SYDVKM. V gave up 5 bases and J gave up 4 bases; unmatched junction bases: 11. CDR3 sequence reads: CASSPGQGMLSYGYTF. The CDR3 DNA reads TGTGCCAGCAGTCCCGGACAGGGGATGTTGAGCTATGGCTACACCTTC.

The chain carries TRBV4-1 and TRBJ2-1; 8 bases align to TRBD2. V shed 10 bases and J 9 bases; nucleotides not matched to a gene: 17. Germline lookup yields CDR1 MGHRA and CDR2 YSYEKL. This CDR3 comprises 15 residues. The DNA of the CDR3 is TGCGCCACGAAACCGGGACTAGGGGACCGGGGTGAGCAGTTCTTC. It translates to CATKPGLGDRGEQFF.

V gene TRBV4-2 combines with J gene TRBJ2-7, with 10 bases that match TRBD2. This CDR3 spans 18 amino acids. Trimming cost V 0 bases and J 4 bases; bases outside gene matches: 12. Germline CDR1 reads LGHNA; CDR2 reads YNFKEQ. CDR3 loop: CASSQDLGLAGAGYEQYF. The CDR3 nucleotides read TGTGCCAGCAGCCAAGATCTCGGGCTAGCGGGAGCCGGTTACGAGCAGTACTTC.

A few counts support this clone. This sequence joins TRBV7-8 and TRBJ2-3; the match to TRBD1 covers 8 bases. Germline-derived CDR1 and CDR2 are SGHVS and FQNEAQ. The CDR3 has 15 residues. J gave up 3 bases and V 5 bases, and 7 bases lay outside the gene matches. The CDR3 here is CASSVQGVQTDTQYF. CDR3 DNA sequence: TGTGCCAGCAGCGTACAGGGGGTTCAGACAGATACGCAGTATTTT.

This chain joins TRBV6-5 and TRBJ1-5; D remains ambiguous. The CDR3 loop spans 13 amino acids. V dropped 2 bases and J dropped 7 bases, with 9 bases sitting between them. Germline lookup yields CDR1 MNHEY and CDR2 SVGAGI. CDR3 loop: CASSYRLDQPQHF. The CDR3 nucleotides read TGTGCCAGCAGTTACAGGCTTGACCAGCCCCAGCATTTT.

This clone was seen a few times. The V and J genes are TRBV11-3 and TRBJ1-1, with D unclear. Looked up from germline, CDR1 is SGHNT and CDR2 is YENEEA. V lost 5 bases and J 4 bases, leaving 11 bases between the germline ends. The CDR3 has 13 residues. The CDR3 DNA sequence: TGTGCCAGCAGCCAAATAATCGGCACTGAAGCTTTCTTT. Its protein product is CASSQIIGTEAFF.

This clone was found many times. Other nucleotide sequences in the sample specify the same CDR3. The CDR3 nucleotides read TGTGCCAGCAGCTTTATGCGGGATACGCAGTATTTT. Translating it yields CASSFMRDTQYF. This sequence joins TRBV7-2 and TRBJ2-3, with D unclear. This CDR3 spans 12 amino acids. In germline, CDR1 is SGHTA, CDR2 FQGNSA. The ends were cut back, 3 bases at V and 6 bases at J, with 7 bases in the middle.

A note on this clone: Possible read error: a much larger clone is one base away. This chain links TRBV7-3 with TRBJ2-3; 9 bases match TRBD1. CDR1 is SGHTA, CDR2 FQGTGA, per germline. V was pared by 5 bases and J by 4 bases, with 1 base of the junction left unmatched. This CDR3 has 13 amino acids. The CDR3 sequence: CASSRDRADTQYF. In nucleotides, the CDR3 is TGTGCCAGCAGCCGGGACAGGGCAGATACGCAGTATTTT. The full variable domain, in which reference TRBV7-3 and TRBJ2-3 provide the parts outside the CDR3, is GAGVSQTPSNKVTEKGKYVELRCDPISGHTALYWYRQSLGQGPEFLIYFQGTGAADDSGLPNDRFFAVRPEGSVSTLKIQRTERGDSAVYLCASSRDRADTQYFGPGTRLTVL.

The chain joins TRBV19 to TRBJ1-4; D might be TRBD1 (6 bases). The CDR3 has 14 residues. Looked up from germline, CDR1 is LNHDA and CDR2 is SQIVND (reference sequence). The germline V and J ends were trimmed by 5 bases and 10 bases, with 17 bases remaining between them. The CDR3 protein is CASSLQGVPGKLFF. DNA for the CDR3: TGTGCCAGTAGTCTACAGGGCGTTCCAGGAAAACTGTTTTTT.

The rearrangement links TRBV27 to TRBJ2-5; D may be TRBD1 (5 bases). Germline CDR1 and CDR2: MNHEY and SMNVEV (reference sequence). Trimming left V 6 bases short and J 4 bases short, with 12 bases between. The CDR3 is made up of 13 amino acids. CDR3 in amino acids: CASSRSRGETQYF. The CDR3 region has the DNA TGTGCCAGCAGCCGCAGTAGGGGAGAGACCCAGTACTTC.